This T cell receptor (beta chain) originates from a study of blood T cell repertoires in COVID-19. About the study: In each case, the material was cDNA or gDNA derived from T cells, B-cell-depleted T cells, or PBMCs.

In the original workflow: Nucleated cell number was recorded as an estimate derived from reference gene primer amplification. Only in-frame clones appear in the TCRdb table, and some are missing; sequencing was by immunoSEQ multiplex PCR. The V and J calls and the clone size are those of that table, but D and trimming were determined from the DNA. This repertoire shows 300,000 or so clones, roughly 87% found once; its top ten account for approximately 0.99%. Germline CDR1 SGHDT, CDR2 YYEEEE. This CDR3 spans 14 amino acids. J lost 6 bases, V lost 4 bases, and 7 bases had no gene match. The receptor was derived from a woman aged 25-40 years who had recovered from COVID-19. V is TRBV5-6 and J is TRBJ1-2; TRBD1 matches 9 bases. The sample consisted of PBMCs or T cells enriched from blood (not recorded which). The DNA for the CDR3 is TGTGCCAGCAGCAATTCCGGGACAGGGCATGGCTACACCTTC. It specifies CASSNSGTGHGYTF.